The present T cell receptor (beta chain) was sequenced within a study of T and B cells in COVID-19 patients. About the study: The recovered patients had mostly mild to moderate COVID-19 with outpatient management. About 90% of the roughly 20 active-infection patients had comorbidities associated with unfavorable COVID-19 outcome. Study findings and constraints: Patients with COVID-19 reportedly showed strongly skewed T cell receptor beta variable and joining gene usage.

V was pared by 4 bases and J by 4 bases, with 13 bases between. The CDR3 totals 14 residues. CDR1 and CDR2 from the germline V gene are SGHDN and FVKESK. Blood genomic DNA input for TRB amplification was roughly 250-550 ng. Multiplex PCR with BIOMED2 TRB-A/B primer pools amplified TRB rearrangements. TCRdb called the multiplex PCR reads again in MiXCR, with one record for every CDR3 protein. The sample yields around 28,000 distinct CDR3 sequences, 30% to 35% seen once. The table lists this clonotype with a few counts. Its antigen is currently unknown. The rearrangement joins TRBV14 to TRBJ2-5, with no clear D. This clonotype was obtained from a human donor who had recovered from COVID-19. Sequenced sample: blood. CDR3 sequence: CASSPSAVRETQYF. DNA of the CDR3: TGTGCCAGCAGCCCATCTGCCGTAAGAGAGACCCAGTACTTC.